A single sample is the source of the 4 T cell receptor beta chains below, sequenced in a study of cytomegalovirus exposure and HLA in healthy donors. Primers: 60 Vbeta forward and 13 Jbeta reverse. Repertoires were generated with immunoSEQ multiplex PCR, while TCRdb's copy carries only in-frame clones and drops some. The sample lists under 200,000 clones, 80% occurring once. Sequencing was performed on PBMCs. The origin of the receptors is a woman between 50 and 59 years old in good health and CMV-seronegative.

The CDR3 nucleotides read TGTGCCAGCAGCTTAGGGCCCAACAGGGGAGGAAACACCATATATTTT. This sequence encodes CASSLGPNRGGNTIYF. The rearrangement uses TRBV11-2 and TRBJ1-3, with 7 bases that match TRBD1. Unmatched junction bases numbered 7, after V lost 1 base and J lost 4 bases. Per germline, CDR1 SGHAT and CDR2 FQNNGV. This CDR3 region has 16 residues.

The chain is built from TRBV5-6 and TRBJ1-2, with 9 positions matching TRBD1. Germline V gives CDR1 SGHDT, CDR2 YYEEEE. This CDR3 contains 16 residues. V was pared by 4 bases and J by 3 bases, with 10 bases of the junction left unmatched. CDR3 nucleotide sequence: TGTGCCAGCAGCCCCTCCCCCTGGACAGGGGACTATGGCTACACCTTC. Protein: CASSPSPWTGDYGYTF.

The V gene is TRBV6-1, the J gene TRBJ2-5; D might be TRBD1 (6 bases). V was clipped by 0 bases and J by 5 bases, with 16 bases between them. Germline CDR1 MNHNS, CDR2 SASEGT. The CDR3 runs to 16 residues. The CDR3 loop is CASSEAPTGVIETQYF. The DNA for the CDR3 is TGTGCCAGCAGTGAAGCTCCGACAGGAGTAATCGAGACCCAGTACTTC.

The chain employs TRBV5-1 and TRBJ1-4; D remains unclear. The V end was cut by 3 bases, the J end by 8 bases, with 20 bases between. CDR1 is SGHRS and CDR2 is YFSETQ in the germline V gene. This CDR3 is built from 16 residues. The CDR3 nucleotides are TGCGCCAGCAGCTGGGCCCCAACAGAGGGCAGCGAAAAACTGTTTTTT. Protein sequence: CASSWAPTEGSEKLFF.